This T cell receptor (beta chain) was found in a study of human T cells and chemical hapten exposure (dated by TCRdb to the early 2020s). Describing the broader study: For sensitization, 2% DPC in acetone was applied to a roughly 2 cm by roughly 2 cm area of upper inner arm skin. Peripheral blood TCR repertoire changes were tracked in vivo in alopecia patients during primary and secondary sensitization to the hapten diphenylcyclopropenone (DPC). Patch testing was performed on the upper back with Finn chambers containing 0.01% DPC, and the patch tests were scored after 6 days according to International Contact Dermatitis Research Group standards. Around 30 alopecia patients provided blood for TCR sequencing at one to four time points (pre-sensitization, 2, 6 and 24 weeks). The mostly female patient cohort included alopecia areata with under or over 50% scalp involvement, alopecia totalis and alopecia universalis. Patient blood was sampled pre-sensitization (week 0) and at 2, 6 and about 24 weeks after DPC sensitization. Libraries were combined into a pool for sequencing, and differences in TCR yield between samples came mainly from small differences in library volumes within the pool. Throughout the study period of roughly 24 weeks, patients also received therapeutic DPC doses to the scalp every week. General study outcomes and caveats: Compared with pre-sensitization or healthy control sets, expanded TCRs formed significantly more large CDR3 similarity clusters, which is consistent with antigen-driven responses. The number of TCRs above 1 in 1000 frequency did not change with DPC sensitization; there was no evidence of global repertoire structure alterations. Because all patients had alopecia, a presumed autoimmune disease, the immune response of the patients might differ from that of healthy individuals. Repeated subsampling changed both the strength of the expansion versus patch-test correlation and the threshold at which that correlation became significant. A positive correlation was found between the number of PT1 expanded TCRs and patch test score, with significance reached at thresholds 8, 16 and 32 but not 4.

This clonotype was counted ten times or more. It lacks a known antigen. No base-level quality is on record; no much larger clone is a single base apart. The meaning of the sample's time point label: patch test 2, 6 weeks after DPC sensitization. The treatment or condition label, as the study defines it: therapeutic diphenylcyclopropenone sensitization with weekly scalp DPC. At each patch-test visit, blood was drawn before the patch test was applied. To be eligible, patients had to be aged 18 to 70, diagnosed with alopecia and judged suitable for DPC therapy, while pregnant patients were excluded. Total RNA was isolated from unfractionated whole blood collected in Tempus Blood RNA tubes. Library prep was done by RACE. The listed sequencing device is NextSeq 500. During library preparation, unique molecular identifiers were attached to individual cDNA molecules so that TCRs could be counted in a quantitative, reproducible way. For every blood RNA sample, sequencing covered both the TCR alpha and TCR beta chains. As for the authors' bioinformatics: The median number of TCRs per sample was roughly 94,000, ranging from about 23,224 to 690,600. V, J and CDR3 annotation of the TCR reads was carried out using the Decombinator software suite. For PS versus PT1 abundance plots, all samples were subsampled to the same number of TCRs (28,000). Expanded TCRs were defined as absent before sensitization and observed at least eight times at the 2-week time point. Using fastp at Q25 and MiXCR, TCRdb reprocessed the public reads and kept productive beta chains. A single entry per CDR3 protein holds the most common genes and DNA from its merged rows. TCRdb, not the authors, supplied the V and J calls. Here the sample has a few hundred thousand distinct CDR3 sequences; roughly 6% occur a single time. The ten largest clonotypes hold about 6% of the sample.

The germline V gene yields SGHVS for CDR1 and FQNEAQ for CDR2. From cysteine to phenylalanine, the CDR3 is 15 amino acids long. Left in the record is the CDR3 DNA by itself, 45 bases read in frame from the first base. Clipping removes 5 bases from V and 6 bases from J, with 10 as the unmatched junction base count. This receptor was obtained from a woman between 18 and 29 years old with alopecia areata. Some clones in this sample may be carry-over from other donors' samples. Rearrangement joined TRBV7-8 to TRBJ1-1; 9 bases in the junction line up with TRBD1. Sequenced here: whole blood, sampled in connection with sensitization to the hapten diphenylcyclopropenone (DPC). The DNA sequence is TGTGCCAGCAGCCCCTACAGGGGGCAATACCCTGAAGCTTTCTTT. The resulting protein is CASSPYRGQYPEAFF.